These 3 T cell receptor beta chains were all obtained from the same sample, sequenced in a study of control samples from healthy donors and cancer patients. The table came from immunoSEQ multiplex PCR; TCRdb's copy has only in-frame clones and leaves some out. The sample contains around 96,000 clones, approximately 95% of which appear only once. Sequenced: blood. The receptors shown here come from a young man in good health.

The gene calls are TRBV7-9 and TRBJ1-4, with 8 positions matching TRBD1. The CDR3 is 15 amino acids. Germline V lookup: CDR1 SEHNR, CDR2 FQNEAQ (reference sequence). With V trimmed by 5 bases and J by 6 bases, 8 bases remained unmatched. CDR3 in amino acids: CASSPVDREDEKLFF. The CDR3 region has the DNA TGTGCCAGCAGCCCGGTGGACAGGGAAGATGAAAAACTGTTTTTT.

The chain couples TRBV13 to TRBJ1-2, with 8 bases lining up with TRBD1. The CDR3 consists of 14 residues. The germline gives CDR1 PRHDT, CDR2 FYEKMQ (reference sequence). Trimming removed 6 bases from V and 6 bases from J; junction bases left unmatched: 9. The CDR3 DNA sequence: TGTGCCAGCAGGGAAACAGGGGGGGTCCATGGCTACACCTTC. Protein product: CASRETGGVHGYTF.

The chain couples TRBV6-6 to TRBJ1-5, with D unclear. V lost 2 bases, J lost 4 bases, and 6 bases lay in between. The CDR3 contains 13 residues. CDR1 MNHNY and CDR2 SVGAGI come from the germline V gene (reference sequence). This CDR3 is CASSYRSNQPQHF. The DNA for the CDR3 is TGTGCCAGCAGTTACAGGTCGAATCAGCCCCAGCATTTT.